The source of this T cell receptor (beta chain) is a study of T cell responses to AZD1222 COVID-19 vaccine. Regarding this clone: What it recognizes is unknown.

The germline gives CDR1 MNHEY, CDR2 SVGAGI. The CDR3 extends over 13 amino acids. The V and J ends lost 10 bases and 7 bases respectively, with 16 bases between them. Profiling relied on immunoSEQ multiplex PCR, and the TCRdb table lists in-frame clones only, not all of them. The sample records 70,000 to 95,000 clones, over 75% being singletons. Study-level findings and limits: Close to half of spike-specific TCRs reportedly recognize unmutated variant regions. Donors were mostly white British, more females; clonal diversity possibly underestimated. The peak T cell response came first, and repertoires were sampled only after it.

The material was peripheral blood, obtained 28 days after the second AZD1222 dose. The rearrangement joins TRBV6-5 to TRBJ2-2; possibly TRBD1 or TRBD2 for D (5 bases each). The source is an adult who received the AZD1222 COVID-19 vaccine. The CDR3 nucleotides read TGTGCCACGAGGACCCTGAGGGGCGGGGAGCTGTTTTTT. Amino acids: CATRTLRGGELFF.